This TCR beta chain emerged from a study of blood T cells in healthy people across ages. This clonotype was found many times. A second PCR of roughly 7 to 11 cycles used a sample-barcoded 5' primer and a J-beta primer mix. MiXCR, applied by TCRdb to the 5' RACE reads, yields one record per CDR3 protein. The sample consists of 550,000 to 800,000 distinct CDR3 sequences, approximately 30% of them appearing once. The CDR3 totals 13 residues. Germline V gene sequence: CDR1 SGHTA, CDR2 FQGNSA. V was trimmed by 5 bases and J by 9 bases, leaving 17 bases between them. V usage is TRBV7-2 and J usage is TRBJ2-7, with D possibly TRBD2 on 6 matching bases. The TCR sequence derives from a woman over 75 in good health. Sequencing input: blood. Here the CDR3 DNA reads TGTGCCAGCAGCCCCTTCCGGGAGACGAGGCAGTACTTC. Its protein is CASSPFRETRQYF.